The 19 T cell receptor beta chains reported below all come from one sample, sequenced in a study of CD8+ T cells in alopecia areata. Investigators isolated RNA and reverse transcribed it into cDNA to act as the sequencing template. Clones were read by immunoSEQ multiplex PCR, and TCRdb kept only the in-frame ones, dropping some. The repertoire holds 200,000 to 250,000 clones, with under 70% as singletons. The sequenced sample was CD4+ T cells sorted from blood, obtained at week 0. These receptors all stem from a human donor with alopecia areata.

V usage is TRBV30 and J usage is TRBJ2-1; maybe TRBD1 (5 bases). The CDR3 covers 14 residues. Germline lookup yields CDR1 GTSNPN and CDR2 SVGIG (reference sequence). Trimming left V 0 bases short and J 8 bases short, with 14 bases between. Written as DNA, the CDR3 is TGTGCCTGGAGTGTACGGGCAGGGAACGATGAGCAGTTCTTC. It codes for CAWSVRAGNDEQFF.

This clone has just a few counts. The J gene is TRBJ1-1, the V gene TRBV10-2; D might be TRBD1 (6 bases). The CDR3 contains 14 residues. Germline CDR1 WSHSY, CDR2 SAAADI. V lost 4 bases and J 2 bases, leaving 11 bases between the germline ends. Here the CDR3 reads CASSGGHTNTEAFF. The DNA for the CDR3 is TGCGCCAGCAGTGGGGGACACACCAACACTGAAGCTTTCTTT.

The chain employs TRBV20-1 and TRBJ2-3; unclear D gene. The V gene's germline CDR1 is DFQATT and CDR2 SNEGSKA (reference sequence). V was pared by 7 bases and J by 5 bases, with 10 bases between. The CDR3 runs 11 residues. CDR3 protein: CSVPVVDTQYF. CDR3 DNA sequence: TGCAGTGTTCCCGTGGTAGATACGCAGTATTTT.

This chain uses TRBV9 with TRBJ2-5, with 7 bases matching TRBD1. With 3 bases clipped from V and 4 bases from J, the junction kept 9 bases outside the gene matches. This CDR3 has 15 amino acids. Per germline, CDR1 SGDLS and CDR2 YYNGEE. CDR3 in amino acids: CASSDNQGVGETQYF. The CDR3 coding sequence is TGTGCCAGCAGCGATAACCAGGGGGTAGGAGAGACCCAGTACTTC.

The rearrangement uses TRBV30 and TRBJ2-1; 9 bases match TRBD2. This CDR3 spans 13 amino acids. Germline lookup yields CDR1 GTSNPN and CDR2 SVGIG (reference sequence). J lost 6 bases, V lost 3 bases, and 3 bases had no gene match. CDR3 DNA: TGTGCCTGGAGGCCTAGCGGGGTCAATGAGCAGTTCTTC. It is translated as CAWRPSGVNEQFF.

This clone has at least ten counts. This chain links TRBV19 with TRBJ1-1, with 8 bases lining up with TRBD1. CDR1 LNHDA and CDR2 SQIVND come from the germline V gene (reference sequence). V shed 4 bases, J shed 0 bases, and the junction held 1 base outside the gene matches. The length of the CDR3 is 14 residues. The CDR3 loop reads CASSRTGMNTEAFF. The CDR3 bases are TGTGCCAGTAGTAGGACAGGGATGAACACTGAAGCTTTCTTT.

The rearrangement links TRBV13 to TRBJ1-6; D unresolved. CDR3 size: 14 residues. Germline V gene data show CDR1 as PRHDT and CDR2 as FYEKMQ (reference sequence). V was clipped by 3 bases and J by 14 bases, with 17 bases between them. The CDR3 is CASSFGRLAQALHF. The CDR3 nucleotides read TGTGCCAGCAGCTTCGGACGCCTTGCTCAGGCCCTCCACTTT.

The chain carries TRBV6-6 and TRBJ2-7; D remains ambiguous. There are 14 residues in the CDR3. V lost 0 bases, J lost 0 bases, and 6 bases lay in between. From germline, CDR1 is MNHNY and CDR2 SVGAGI (reference sequence). CDR3 region: CASSYSRSSYEQYF. DNA of the CDR3: TGTGCCAGCAGTTACTCCAGGAGCTCCTACGAGCAGTACTTC.

The chain links TRBV29-1 to TRBJ2-1, with a possible D match to TRBD1 (5 bases). Germline-derived CDR1 and CDR2 are SQVTM and ANQGSEA. Trimming shortened V by 7 bases and J by 4 bases, and 20 bases separated the two germline ends. The CDR3 consists of 15 residues. The CDR3 DNA follows: TGCAGCGCTAGGAGACAGACGCCTTTTTACAATGAGCAGTTCTTC. This translates into CSARRQTPFYNEQFF.

CDR3 loop: CASSLGFPSYEQYF. The CDR3 DNA reads TGTGCCAGCAGCTTGGGGTTTCCATCCTACGAGCAGTACTTC. The chain couples TRBV5-6 to TRBJ2-7; D ambiguous. V gave up 0 bases and J gave up 1 base, with 8 bases separating them. The CDR3 has 14 amino acids. Germline-derived CDR1 and CDR2 are SGHDT and YYEEEE.

The rearrangement joins TRBV19 to TRBJ1-1; D gene unclear. Trimming shortened V by 5 bases and J by 5 bases, and 12 bases separated the two germline ends. There are 13 residues in the CDR3. CDR1 is LNHDA, CDR2 SQIVND, per germline (reference sequence). Written as DNA, the CDR3 is TGTGCCAGTAGTCCTCTCATACGGACTGAAGCTTTCTTT. Its translation: CASSPLIRTEAFF.

In its sample, this clone was seen a few times. Other DNA variants within this sample encode the same CDR3. The chain joins TRBV29-1 to TRBJ2-3; D gene unclear. Deletions cut 1 base from V and 0 bases from J, with 8 bases between. CDR3 size: 14 residues. CDR1 and CDR2 (germline): SQVTM, ANQGSEA. The CDR3 loop is CSVEGRASTDTQYF. The CDR3 DNA sequence: TGCAGCGTTGAAGGCCGGGCAAGCACAGATACGCAGTATTTT.

This rearrangement joins TRBV5-1 to TRBJ1-1; D is possibly TRBD1 (5 bases). Trimming shortened V by 7 bases and J by 3 bases, and 7 bases separated the two germline ends. Germline V gene data show CDR1 as SGHRS and CDR2 as YFSETQ. This CDR3 contains 11 residues. CDR3 DNA sequence: TGCGCCAGCCCGGGGCACACTGAAGCTTTCTTT. Translation gives CASPGHTEAFF. Full variable domain (missing parts from reference TRBV5-1 and TRBJ1-1): KAGVTQTPRYLIKTRGQQVTLSCSPISGHRSVSWYQQTPGQGLQFLFEYFSETQRNKGNFPGRFSGRQFSNSRSEMNVSTLELGDSALYLCASPGHTEAFFGQGTRLTVV.

The chain employs TRBV5-8 and TRBJ2-5; no reliable D call. Trimming left V 10 bases short and J 5 bases short, with 9 bases between. The CDR3 is 10 amino acids. The V gene's germline CDR1 is SGHTS and CDR2 YDEGEE. The CDR3: CAGPLETQYF. The CDR3 nucleotides are TGTGCCGGCCCCCTGGAGACCCAGTACTTC.

The chain has TRBV29-1 and TRBJ1-1; the match to TRBD1 covers 7 bases. The CDR3 covers 11 residues. CDR1 and CDR2 from the germline V gene are SQVTM and ANQGSEA. J gave up 4 bases and V 7 bases, and 3 bases lay outside the gene matches. CDR3 bases: TGCAGCGCTCACAGGGGCACTGAAGCTTTCTTT. This codes for CSAHRGTEAFF. Full variable domain (missing parts from reference TRBV29-1 and TRBJ1-1): SAVISQKPSRDICQRGTSLTIQCQVDSQVTMMFWYRQQPGQSLTLIATANQGSEATYESGFVIDKFPISRPNLTFSTLTVSNMSPEDSSIYLCSAHRGTEAFFGQGTRLTVV.

This clone was observed a few times. This chain joins TRBV5-1 and TRBJ2-7; D may be TRBD1 (6 bases). V was trimmed by 0 bases and J by 3 bases, leaving 10 bases between them. The CDR3 is 14 residues long. Germline values: CDR1 SGHRS, CDR2 YFSETQ. The CDR3 bases are TGCGCCAGCAGCTTGGGACAGGTGGGCTACGAGCAGTACTTC. This translates into CASSLGQVGYEQYF.

The CDR3 region has the DNA TGCGCCAGCAGCCAAGATGGTGCGGGGGCGGATGAAAAACTGTTTTTT. Protein sequence: CASSQDGAGADEKLFF. The chain uses TRBV4-1 and TRBJ1-4; D might be TRBD1 (6 bases). The germline CDR1 and CDR2 sequences are MGHRA and YSYEKL. The CDR3 sequence is 16 residues long. Trimming removed 0 bases at V and 6 bases at J, with 14 bases between.

CDR3 nucleotides: TGTGCCAGCAGATCTCTGGCAGGCTCAGGGAACTATGGCTACACCTTC. It encodes CASRSLAGSGNYGYTF. The gene calls are TRBV11-2 and TRBJ1-2, with D maybe TRBD1 (5 bases). CDR3 length: 16 amino acids. Germline V CDR1 and CDR2: SGHAT, FQNNGV. Between the trimmed V and J ends, which lost 6 bases and 2 bases, there was a span of 19 bases.

The chain is built from TRBV6-5 and TRBJ2-1; D gene unclear. CDR1 and CDR2 (germline): MNHEY, SVGAGI. The CDR3 contains 12 residues. The V and J ends lost 6 bases and 8 bases respectively, with 11 bases between them. CDR3 DNA sequence: TGTGCCAGCAGATCGATTCGGGATGAGCAGTTCTTC. Translated: CASRSIRDEQFF.